This TCR beta chain was recovered during a study of cytomegalovirus exposure and HLA in healthy donors. Study-wide context: Ancestry clustering placed about four fifths of 350 to 500 genotyped donors in the Caucasian-associated cluster.

A multiplex PCR was run with 60 Vbeta primers and 13 Jbeta primers. TCRdb keeps only in-frame clones here, not all; method: immunoSEQ multiplex PCR. The sample records 150,000 or so clones, more than 65% being singletons. Specimen: PBMCs. This clonotype originated in a man aged 50 to 60 in good health and CMV-seropositive.

CDR3 loop: CASSLGGGNQETQYF. CDR3 nucleotides: TGCGCCAGCAGCTTGGGCGGGGGGAACCAAGAGACCCAGTACTTC. The rearrangement links TRBV5-1 to TRBJ2-5, with 8 bases that match TRBD2. Germline CDR1 and CDR2: SGHRS and YFSETQ. CDR3 size: 15 residues. V trimming: 0 bases; J trimming: 0 bases; junction bases outside the gene matches: 1.